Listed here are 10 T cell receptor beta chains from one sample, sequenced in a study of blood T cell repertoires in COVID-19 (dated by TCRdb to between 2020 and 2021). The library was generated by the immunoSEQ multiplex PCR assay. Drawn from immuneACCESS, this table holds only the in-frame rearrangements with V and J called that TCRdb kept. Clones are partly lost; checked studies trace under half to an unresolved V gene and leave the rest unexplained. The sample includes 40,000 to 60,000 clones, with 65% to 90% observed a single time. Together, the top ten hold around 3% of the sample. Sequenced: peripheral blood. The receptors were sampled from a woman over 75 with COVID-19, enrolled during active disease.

CDR3 in amino acids: CASSLAQAWANTEAFF. CDR3 coding DNA: TGTGCCAGCAGCTTAGCGCAGGCCTGGGCGAACACTGAAGCTTTCTTT. The chain couples TRBV7-2 to TRBJ1-1, with D unclear. Germline V gene sequence: CDR1 SGHTA, CDR2 FQGNSA. With 0 bases removed from V and 1 base from J, the gap between germline ends came to 12 bases. CDR3 length: 16 residues.

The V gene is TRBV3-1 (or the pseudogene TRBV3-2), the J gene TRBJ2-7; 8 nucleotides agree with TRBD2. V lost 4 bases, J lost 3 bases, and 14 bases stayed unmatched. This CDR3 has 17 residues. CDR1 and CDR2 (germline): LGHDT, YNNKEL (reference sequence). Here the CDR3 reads CASSPGVAGTKNYEQYF. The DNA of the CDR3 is TGTGCCAGCAGCCCGGGGGTAGCGGGAACAAAAAACTACGAGCAGTACTTC.

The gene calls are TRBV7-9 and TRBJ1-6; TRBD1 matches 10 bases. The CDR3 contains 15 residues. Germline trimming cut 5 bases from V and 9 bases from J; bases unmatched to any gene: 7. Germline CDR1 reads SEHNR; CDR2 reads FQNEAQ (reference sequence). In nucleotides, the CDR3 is TGTGCCAGCAGCAGTCCGGGACAGGGGACTTCACCCCTCCACTTT. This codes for CASSSPGQGTSPLHF.

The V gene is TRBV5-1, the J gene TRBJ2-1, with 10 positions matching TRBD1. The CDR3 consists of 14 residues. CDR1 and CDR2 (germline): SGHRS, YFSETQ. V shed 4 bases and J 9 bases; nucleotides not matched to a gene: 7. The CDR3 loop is CASSTGGQGVEQFF. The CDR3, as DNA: TGCGCCAGCAGCACCGGAGGACAGGGGGTTGAGCAGTTCTTC.

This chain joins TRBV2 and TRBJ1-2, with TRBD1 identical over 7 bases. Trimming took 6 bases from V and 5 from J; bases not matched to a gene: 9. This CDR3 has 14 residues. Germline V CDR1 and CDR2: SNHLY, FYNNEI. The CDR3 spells CASRRGQGGYGYTF. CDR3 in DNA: TGTGCCAGCAGGAGGGGGCAGGGCGGGTATGGCTACACCTTC. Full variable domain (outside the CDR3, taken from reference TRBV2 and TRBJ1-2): EPEVTQTPSHQVTQMGQEVILRCVPISNHLYFYWYRQILGQKVEFLVSFYNNEISEKSEIFDDQFSVERPDGSNFTLKIRSTKLEDSAMYFCASRRGQGGYGYTFGSGTRLTVV.

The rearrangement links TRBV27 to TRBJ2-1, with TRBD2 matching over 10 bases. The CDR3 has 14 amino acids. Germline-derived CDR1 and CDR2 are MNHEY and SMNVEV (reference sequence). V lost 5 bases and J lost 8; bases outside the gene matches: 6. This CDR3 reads CASSLSGRIYEQFF. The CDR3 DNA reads TGTGCCAGCAGTCTTAGCGGGAGGATCTATGAGCAGTTCTTC.

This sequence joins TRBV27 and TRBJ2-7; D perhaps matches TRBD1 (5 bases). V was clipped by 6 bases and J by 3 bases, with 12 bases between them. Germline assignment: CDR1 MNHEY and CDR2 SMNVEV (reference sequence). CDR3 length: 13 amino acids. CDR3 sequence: CASRRGHDYEQYF. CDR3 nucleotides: TGTGCCAGCAGACGCGGACATGACTACGAGCAGTACTTC.

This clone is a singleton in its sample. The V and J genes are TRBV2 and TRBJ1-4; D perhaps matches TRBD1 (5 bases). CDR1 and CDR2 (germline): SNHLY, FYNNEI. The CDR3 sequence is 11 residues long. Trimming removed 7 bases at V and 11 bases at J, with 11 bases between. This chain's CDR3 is CASTQGRKLFF. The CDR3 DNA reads TGTGCCAGCACGCAGGGAAGGAAACTGTTTTTT. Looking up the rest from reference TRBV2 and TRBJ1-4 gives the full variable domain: EPEVTQTPSHQVTQMGQEVILRCVPISNHLYFYWYRQILGQKVEFLVSFYNNEISEKSEIFDDQFSVERPDGSNFTLKIRSTKLEDSAMYFCASTQGRKLFFGSGTQLSVL.

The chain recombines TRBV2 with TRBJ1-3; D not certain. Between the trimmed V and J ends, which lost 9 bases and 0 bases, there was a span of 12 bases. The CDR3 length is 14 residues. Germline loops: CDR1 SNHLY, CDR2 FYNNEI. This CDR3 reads CASKTISSGNTIYF. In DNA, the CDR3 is TGTGCCAGTAAGACAATAAGCTCTGGAAACACCATATATTTT. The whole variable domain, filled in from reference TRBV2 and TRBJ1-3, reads EPEVTQTPSHQVTQMGQEVILRCVPISNHLYFYWYRQILGQKVEFLVSFYNNEISEKSEIFDDQFSVERPDGSNFTLKIRSTKLEDSAMYFCASKTISSGNTIYFGEGSWLTVV.

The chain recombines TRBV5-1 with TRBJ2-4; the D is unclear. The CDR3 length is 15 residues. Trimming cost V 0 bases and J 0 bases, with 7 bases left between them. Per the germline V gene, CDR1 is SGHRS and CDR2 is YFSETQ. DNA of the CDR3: TGCGCCAGCAGCTTGGCGGAGCTAGCCAAAAACATTCAGTACTTC. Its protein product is CASSLAELAKNIQYF.